This T cell receptor (delta chain) was sequenced for a study of γδ T cells in repeated Plasmodium falciparum infection. A note on this clone: Translating this DNA gives a protein that differs at residue 25 from the TCRdb one, which belongs to a much larger clone; a read error is likely, and the protein shown is this translation.

Vgamma9/Vdelta2+ and Vdelta2-negative gammadelta T cells were flow-sorted from PBMC for bulk sequencing. TCRdb repeated clone calling on the multiplex PCR reads with CATT. The sample consists of 85,000 to 95,000 delta-chain clones, 1.4% of them appearing once. CDR3 size: 26 residues. Germline CDR1 and CDR2: GEAIGNYY and EKD. The material sequenced was gamma-delta T cells from blood. This TCR came from a pool of human donors (malaria-infected and uninfected, not separated). The J gene is TRDJ1, the V gene TRDV2; 11 bases line up with TRDD3. The CDR3: CACDTVRPPTGLGGYAVGQYTDKLTF. The CDR3 DNA reads TGTGCCTGTGACACCGTAAGGCCTCCTACTGGGCTTGGGGGATACGCGGTGGGTCAGTACACCGATAAACTCACCTTT.